This T cell receptor (beta chain) came from a study of beta chain features in type 1 diabetes (dated by TCRdb to the late 2010s). With respect to the entire study: Mean age, gender distribution, total cell number and subset yield were not different between patients and healthy donors. Across all samples, approximately 100 million sorted cells were examined, and cell number per subset correlated strongly with RNA yield. The study compared TCRB repertoires of sorted circulating CD4+ T cell subsets between recently diagnosed type 1 diabetes patients and matched healthy donors. Regulatory and stem cell-like memory subsets were obtained from only 8 patients and roughly eight healthy donors, while naive and central memory subsets were obtained from all 28 donors.

Each donor gave one peripheral blood draw, averaging about 120 mL, which was collected into heparinised tubes. A BD FACSAria II and a panel including CD45RO, CCR7, CD25, CD127, CD95 and CD27 were used to sort naive, central memory, regulatory and stem cell-like memory CD4+ T cells. Purity was above 95% for every sorted population. Right away, PBMCs were isolated by Lymphoprep density gradient centrifugation and were stained directly, with no culture step. So that batch effects would be minimized, each experiment stained and sorted samples in pairs, pairing one healthy donor with one patient. Paper-wide results and their limitations: Because cDNA rather than genomic DNA was sequenced, highly expressing activated cells could have been over-represented, although no difference in activation and CD3 levels was found between groups. At VDJ recombination sites, patients with type 1 diabetes made fewer insertions and deleted more nucleotides, a pattern implying thymic rearrangement abnormalities. In all four CD4+ subsets, TCRB CDR3 length was moderately but significantly shorter in type 1 diabetes patients. Shorter templates might have been favored by PCR, but patient and control samples were amplified and corrected together, so both groups would have been affected equally by any skew. The naive, central memory and regulatory TCRB repertoires appeared to resemble one another more closely among patients than among healthy donors. Only small numbers of individuals were included in the HLA sub-analyses, which left unresolved whether HLA type had any influence on TCRB rearrangement.

CDR1 and CDR2, looked up from the germline V gene, are SGHDT and YYEEEE. Its CDR3 holds 14 amino acids, cysteine through phenylalanine. The kept DNA is CDR3 alone, 42 bases in frame from the first base. V is clipped by 0 bases and J by 3 bases, and the sequence between their germline boundaries is 9 bases long. This clone was detected only once. Its binding antigen is unknown. No base qualities exist here, and no much larger clone lies one base off it. The High Capacity cDNA Reverse Transcription Kit was used to reverse transcribe all of the isolated RNA, meaning that expressed TCRB transcripts were what got sequenced. Deep immunoSEQ sequencing was applied to naive, central memory and regulatory T cell samples, giving an average of approximately 4 million total reads per sample. Sorted cells were lysed in RLT buffer and RNA was extracted with DNase-treated RNeasy Micro or Mini kits, depending on cell number. Each cell subset was processed separately to prevent cross-contamination, with patient and healthy donor samples processed together. The immunoSEQ multiplex PCR was used to amplify TCRB sequences from cDNA, generating 87-bp fragments that spanned the CDR3 region. Amplicons were sequenced on the Illumina HiSeq platform. The study's processing was this. Synthetic template baselines were used to correct PCR bias computationally, reads within Hamming distance 2 were collapsed together, and singletons that could not be merged were discarded. By aligning reads against IMGT, V, D and J genes, CDR3 length, and insertions or deletions at six rearrangement sites were assigned. Clonotype counts were normalized to sorted cell number within each subset before computing true diversity and Gini coefficients with the tcR R package. The overlap coefficient, calculated on TCRB nucleotide sequences, was used to quantify repertoire sharing. Out-of-frame TCRB sequences from naive cells were analyzed to stand in for the pre-selection repertoire. TCRdb took this table from immuneACCESS and kept in-frame rearrangements with V and J called. Such tables lack part of the clones; where checked against another copy, unresolved V genes explain under half of the gap, and the rest is unexplained. D and trimming come from the DNA, and the V and J calls and clone size come from that table. For this sample there are about 620,000 clones; around 16% appear just once. Together, the top ten hold around 0.1% of the sample.

Material: naive CD4+ T cells from blood. The sample's cell subset or site, from its label and the paper: true naive CD4+ T cells. The receptor comes from a young man in good health. The V and J segments used are TRBV5-6 and TRBJ1-2; no D segment can be confidently identified. Here the CDR3 is given as CASSLVSEYYGYTF. At the DNA level, the sequence is TGTGCCAGCAGCTTGGTGTCAGAATACTATGGCTACACCTTC.